Below are 6 T cell receptor beta chains sequenced from a single sample in a study of T cell responses to AZD1222 COVID-19 vaccine. Data came from immunoSEQ multiplex PCR; TCRdb stores just in-frame clones and leaves some out. Among 110,000 to 150,000 clones listed, 75% to 90% were seen once. The sequencing used peripheral blood, collected on day 0 of AZD1222 vaccination. The receptors originated from an adult in good health.

This chain connects TRBV12-5 to TRBJ1-2; D remains unclear. Trimming took off 4 bases at V and 8 bases at J, with 17 bases between the two ends. The germline V gene encodes CDR1 LGHNT and CDR2 FRNRAP. This CDR3 comprises 14 residues. The CDR3, as DNA: TGTGCTAGTGGTTCCCCGTGGCGCCATGGGGGCTACACCTTC. Residues: CASGSPWRHGGYTF.

The chain links TRBV7-9 to TRBJ1-1; D not certain. V was trimmed by 1 base and J by 1 base, leaving 4 bases between them. CDR3 length equals 13 residues. Germline V gene sequence: CDR1 SEHNR, CDR2 FQNEAQ (reference sequence). The CDR3 is CASSLVQNTEAFF. Here the CDR3 DNA reads TGTGCCAGCAGCTTAGTTCAGAACACTGAAGCTTTCTTT.

The V gene is TRBV7-2, the J gene TRBJ2-3; D may correspond to TRBD1 or TRBD2 (5 bases each). Germline V gene sequence: CDR1 SGHTA, CDR2 FQGNSA. The CDR3 runs to 17 residues. Trimming pared 3 bases from V and 7 bases from J, leaving 23 bases between. The CDR3 is CASSLDRPGPRGYTQYF. The CDR3, as DNA: TGTGCCAGCAGCTTGGACCGCCCGGGGCCTAGAGGGTATACGCAGTATTTT.

The CDR3 spells CASRQRRADTQYF. CDR3 in DNA: TGTGCCAGCCGACAGAGGAGGGCGGATACGCAGTATTTT. The V call is TRBV13, the J call TRBJ2-3, with TRBD2 as a possible D gene (6 bases). CDR3 length: 13 residues. Germline loops: CDR1 PRHDT, CDR2 FYEKMQ (reference sequence). Trimming removed 8 bases from V and 6 bases from J, with 15 bases in between.

This clone was counted a single time. The gene calls are TRBV5-5 and TRBJ1-2; D gene ambiguous. The CDR3 has 14 residues. CDR1 is SGHKS and CDR2 is YYEKEE in the germline V gene (reference sequence). V lost 2 bases, J lost 2 bases, and 10 bases lay in between. The CDR3 DNA follows: TGTGCCAGCAGCTTCCGGACTTCAAACTATGGCTACACCTTC. Its protein is CASSFRTSNYGYTF.

The genes are TRBV29-1 and TRBJ1-2; D not resolved. The V gene lost 6 bases and the J gene lost 7 bases, with 18 bases spanning the gap. This CDR3 has 13 amino acids. Germline CDR1 reads SQVTM; CDR2 reads ANQGSEA. The chain's CDR3 is CSVRPPRSSGYTF. The DNA of the CDR3 is TGCAGCGTCCGCCCCCCCAGATCGAGTGGCTACACCTTC.